This T cell receptor beta chain appears in the sequencing data of a study of T cells expressing NK-cell markers (dated by TCRdb to 2019 to 2021). Turning to the overall study: In sorted CD3+CD56+NKG2C+, CD3+CD56+NKG2C- and CD3+CD56-NKG2C+ T-cell subsets from several donors, TCR beta-chain repertoires were profiled. Of the eight sequenced donors, seven were found to be HCMV-seropositive and one was found to be HCMV-seronegative. The eight sequenced donors were randomly selected healthy volunteers, three men and five women. Libraries were sequenced as 2 x 150 bp reads on Illumina HiSeq 2000/2500, MiSeq or NextSeq.

Beyond this particular receptor, the publication reports: In several donors, the dominant CD3+CD56+NKG2C+ clonotypes were found to rank among the top 10 CD8+ clonotypes and to make up roughly 1.0-7.0% of CD8+ T cells. Those dominant clonotypes were again the most abundant among CD3+CD56-NKG2C+ cells in a handful of donors, at about 28.3-60.1%. Whether the expanded NKG2C-expressing T cell clones were specific for HCMV antigens remained unclear.

HCMV serostatus was determined by detecting HCMV-specific IgG in serum with a commercial ELISA kit. Ficoll density gradient centrifugation was used to isolate peripheral blood mononuclear cells from blood. The CDR3, from cysteine to phenylalanine, totals 16 residues. No DNA appears here. The germline V gene (reference sequence) sets CDR1 to LGHDT and CDR2 to YNNKEL. To note about this clonotype: The antigen this receptor binds is unknown.

TCRdb lists the instrument as Illumina HiSeq 2000. The TCR beta cDNA libraries were made using 5'RACE template switching, a step that added both a universal primer site and unique molecular identifiers. cDNA synthesis was primed from the TCR beta constant segment, followed by two successive PCR amplification steps. Turning to the authors' computational methods: MIGEC was used to demultiplex reads and group reads by UMI, and MiTCR was used to assemble and quantify clonotypes. To remove erroneous sequences, TCR cDNA sequences were retained only when supported by two or more reads. Downstream repertoire analysis used the tcR package, and clonotypes were matched across fractions by CDR3 nucleotide sequence plus V segment. VDJmatch was used to annotate antigen specificity against VDJdb, with one amino acid substitution allowed in CDR3. Each entry corresponds to one CDR3 protein sequence from reads that TCRdb reprocessed, and DNA is not given. TCRdb assigned the V and J calls; the authors' analysis was not used. This sample's table lists 350,000 to 400,000 distinct CDR3 sequences. The ten top clones hold around a tenth of the sample.

Sequencing was carried out using blood T cells: a sorted CD56 or NKG2C T cell subset, CD4+ or CD8+ T cells, or bulk PBMC T cells (not recorded which). The sequence was obtained from a woman in her forties or fifties in good health. Donor details come from another sample of the same person, matched by shared clones. The chain was built from TRBV3-1 and TRBJ1-1; TCRdb's D call, TRBD1, is unchecked because there is no DNA. The CDR3 is CASSRPTGTGDTEAFF.